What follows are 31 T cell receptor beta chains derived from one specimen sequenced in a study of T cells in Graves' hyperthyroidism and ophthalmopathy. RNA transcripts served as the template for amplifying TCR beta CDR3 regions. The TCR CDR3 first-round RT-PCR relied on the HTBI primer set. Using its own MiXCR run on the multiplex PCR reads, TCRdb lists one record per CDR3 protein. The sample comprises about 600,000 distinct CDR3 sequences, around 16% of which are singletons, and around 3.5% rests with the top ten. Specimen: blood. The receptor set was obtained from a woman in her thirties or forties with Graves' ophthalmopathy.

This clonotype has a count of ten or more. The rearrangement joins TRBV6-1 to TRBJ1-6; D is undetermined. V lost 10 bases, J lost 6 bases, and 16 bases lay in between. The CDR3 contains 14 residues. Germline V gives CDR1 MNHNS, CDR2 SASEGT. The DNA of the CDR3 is TGTGCCATCGACCGGGATCACAGTAATTCACCCCTCCACTTT. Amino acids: CAIDRDHSNSPLHF.

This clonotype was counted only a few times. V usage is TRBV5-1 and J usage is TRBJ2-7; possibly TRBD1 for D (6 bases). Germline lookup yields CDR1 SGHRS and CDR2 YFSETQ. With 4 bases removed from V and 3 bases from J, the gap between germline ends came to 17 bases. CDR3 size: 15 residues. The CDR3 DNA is TGCGCCAGCAGCCCCCCAGGGGCCCCCTTCTACGAGCAGTACTTC. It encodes CASSPPGAPFYEQYF. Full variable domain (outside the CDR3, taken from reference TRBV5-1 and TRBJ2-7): KAGVTQTPRYLIKTRGQQVTLSCSPISGHRSVSWYQQTPGQGLQFLFEYFSETQRNKGNFPGRFSGRQFSNSRSEMNVSTLELGDSALYLCASSPPGAPFYEQYFGPGTRLTVT.

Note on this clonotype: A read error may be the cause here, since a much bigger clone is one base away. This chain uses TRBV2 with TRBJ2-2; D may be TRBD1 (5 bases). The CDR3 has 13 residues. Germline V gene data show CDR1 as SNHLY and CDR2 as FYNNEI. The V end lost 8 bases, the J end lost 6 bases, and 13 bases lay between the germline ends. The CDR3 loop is CASEDTPAGELFF. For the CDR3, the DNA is TGTGCCAGCGAGGACACCCCGGCCGGGGAGCTGTTTTTT. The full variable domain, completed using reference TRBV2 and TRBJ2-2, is EPEVTQTPSHQVTQMGQEVILRCVPISNHLYFYWYRQILGQKVEFLVSFYNNEISEKSEIFDDQFSVERPDGSNFTLKIRSTKLEDSAMYFCASEDTPAGELFFGEGSRLTVL.

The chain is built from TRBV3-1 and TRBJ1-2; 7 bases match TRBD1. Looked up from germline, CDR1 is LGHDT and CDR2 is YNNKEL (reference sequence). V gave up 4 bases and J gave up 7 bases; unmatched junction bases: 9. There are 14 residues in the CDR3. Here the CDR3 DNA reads TGTGCCAGCAGCCCTGTTACAGGGGAAAGTGGCTACACCTTC. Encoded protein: CASSPVTGESGYTF.

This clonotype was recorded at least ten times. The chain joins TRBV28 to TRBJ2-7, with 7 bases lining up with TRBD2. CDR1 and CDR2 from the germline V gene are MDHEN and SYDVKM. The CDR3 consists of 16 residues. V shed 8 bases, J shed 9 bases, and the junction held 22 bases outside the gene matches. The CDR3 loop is CASSTSSLAGTDGQYF. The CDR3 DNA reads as TGTGCCAGCTCTACGAGTTCTTTAGCGGGCACCGACGGGCAGTACTTC.

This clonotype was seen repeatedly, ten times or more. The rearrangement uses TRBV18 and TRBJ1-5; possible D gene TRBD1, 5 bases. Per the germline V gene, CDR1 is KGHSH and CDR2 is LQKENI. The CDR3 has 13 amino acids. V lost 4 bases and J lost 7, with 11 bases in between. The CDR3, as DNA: TGTGCCAGCTCACTGGGTGAGGGGCAGCCCCAGCATTTT. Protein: CASSLGEGQPQHF.

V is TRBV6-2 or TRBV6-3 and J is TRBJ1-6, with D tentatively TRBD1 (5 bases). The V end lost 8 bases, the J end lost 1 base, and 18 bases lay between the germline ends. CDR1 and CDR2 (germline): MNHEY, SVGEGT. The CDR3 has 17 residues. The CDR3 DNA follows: TGTGCCAGCGTCGGGGCCGGCAGCAGATCCTATAATTCACCCCTCCACTTT. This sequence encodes CASVGAGSRSYNSPLHF.

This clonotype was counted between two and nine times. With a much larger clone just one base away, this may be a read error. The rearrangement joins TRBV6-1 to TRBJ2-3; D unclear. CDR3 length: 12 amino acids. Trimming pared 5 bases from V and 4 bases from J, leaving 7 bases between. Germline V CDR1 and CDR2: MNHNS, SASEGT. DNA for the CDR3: TGTGCCAGCAGTTCCCAGGCAGATACGCAGTATTTT. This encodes CASSSQADTQYF.

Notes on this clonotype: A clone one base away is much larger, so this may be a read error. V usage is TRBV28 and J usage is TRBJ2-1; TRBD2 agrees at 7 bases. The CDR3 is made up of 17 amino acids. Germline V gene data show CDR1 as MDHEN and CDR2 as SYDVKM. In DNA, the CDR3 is TGTGCCAGCAGACTAGCCGGGACTAAAAAAAAATACAATGAGCGGTTCTTC. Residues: CASRLAGTKKKYNERFF. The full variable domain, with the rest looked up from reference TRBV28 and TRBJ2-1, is DVKVTQSSRYLVKRTGEKVFLECVQDMDHENMFWYRQDPGLGLRLIYFSYDVKMKEKGDIPEGYSVSREKKERFSLILESASTNQTSMYLCASRLAGTKKKYNERFFGPGTRLTVL.

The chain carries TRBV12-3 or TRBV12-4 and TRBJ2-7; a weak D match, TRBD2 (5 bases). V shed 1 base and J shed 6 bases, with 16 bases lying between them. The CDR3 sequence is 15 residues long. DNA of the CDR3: TGTGCCAGCAGTTTAGGGCGTTCGGGGATCGGCGAGCAGTACTTC. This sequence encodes CASSLGRSGIGEQYF.

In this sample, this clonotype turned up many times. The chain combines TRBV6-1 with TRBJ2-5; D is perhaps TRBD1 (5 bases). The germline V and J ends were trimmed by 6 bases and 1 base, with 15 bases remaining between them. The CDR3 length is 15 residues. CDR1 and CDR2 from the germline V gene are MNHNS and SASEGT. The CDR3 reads CASRSGFGAQETQYF. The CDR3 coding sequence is TGTGCCAGCAGATCGGGTTTTGGGGCCCAAGAGACCCAGTACTTC.

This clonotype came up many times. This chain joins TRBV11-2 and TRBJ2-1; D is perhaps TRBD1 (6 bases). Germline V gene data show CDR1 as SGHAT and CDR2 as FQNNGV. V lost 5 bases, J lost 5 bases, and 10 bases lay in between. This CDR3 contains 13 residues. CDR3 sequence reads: CASSGYRDNEQFF. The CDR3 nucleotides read TGTGCCAGCAGCGGCTACAGGGACAATGAGCAGTTCTTC.

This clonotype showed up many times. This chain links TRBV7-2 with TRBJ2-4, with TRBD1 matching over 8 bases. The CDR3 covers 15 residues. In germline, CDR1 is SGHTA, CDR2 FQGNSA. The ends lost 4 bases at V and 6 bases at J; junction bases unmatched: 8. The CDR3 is CASSYTSGQGNIQYF. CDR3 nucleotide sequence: TGTGCCAGCAGCTACACGAGTGGACAGGGAAACATTCAGTACTTC.

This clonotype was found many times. CDR3 in amino acids: CASSLMPPIYTEAFF. The CDR3 nucleotides are TGTGCCAGCAGCTTAATGCCCCCCATTTACACTGAAGCTTTCTTT. The chain has TRBV11-2 and TRBJ1-1; D uncertain. Germline loops: CDR1 SGHAT, CDR2 FQNNGV. The CDR3 is 15 amino acids. Trimming left V 2 bases short and J 3 bases short, with 13 bases between.

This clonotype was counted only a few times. The CDR3 reads CASSGGQLSNYGYTF. The DNA for the CDR3 is TGTGCCAGCAGTGGGGGACAGTTGAGTAACTATGGCTACACCTTC. The rearrangement uses TRBV6-1 and TRBJ1-2; 7 bases fit TRBD1. Germline CDR1 and CDR2: MNHNS and SASEGT. The J segment lost 1 base and the V segment lost 4 bases, leaving 6 bases of the junction unmatched. The CDR3 extends over 15 amino acids.

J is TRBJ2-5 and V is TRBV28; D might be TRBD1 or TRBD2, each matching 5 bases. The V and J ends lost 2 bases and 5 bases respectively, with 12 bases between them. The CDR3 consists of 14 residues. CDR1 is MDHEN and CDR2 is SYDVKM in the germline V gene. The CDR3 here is CASSLGDPLETQYF. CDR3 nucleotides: TGTGCCAGCAGTTTAGGGGACCCTCTGGAGACCCAGTACTTC. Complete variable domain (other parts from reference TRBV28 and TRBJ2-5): DVKVTQSSRYLVKRTGEKVFLECVQDMDHENMFWYRQDPGLGLRLIYFSYDVKMKEKGDIPEGYSVSREKKERFSLILESASTNQTSMYLCASSLGDPLETQYFGPGTRLLVL.

As DNA, the CDR3 is TGTGCCAGCTCACCAGGGCTACTAGATTTGAACACTGAAGCTTTCTTT. It is translated as CASSPGLLDLNTEAFF. The rearrangement joins TRBV18 to TRBJ1-1; D gene unclear. CDR3 length: 16 residues. CDR1 is KGHSH, CDR2 LQKENI, per germline. Trimming removed 2 bases at V and 0 bases at J, with 13 bases between.

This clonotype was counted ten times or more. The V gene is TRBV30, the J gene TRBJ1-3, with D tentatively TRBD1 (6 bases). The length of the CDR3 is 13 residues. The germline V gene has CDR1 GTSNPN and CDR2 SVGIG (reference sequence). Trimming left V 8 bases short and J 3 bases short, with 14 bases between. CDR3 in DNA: TGTGCCACCTCGGGACAACTTGGAAACACCATATATTTT. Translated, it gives CATSGQLGNTIYF.

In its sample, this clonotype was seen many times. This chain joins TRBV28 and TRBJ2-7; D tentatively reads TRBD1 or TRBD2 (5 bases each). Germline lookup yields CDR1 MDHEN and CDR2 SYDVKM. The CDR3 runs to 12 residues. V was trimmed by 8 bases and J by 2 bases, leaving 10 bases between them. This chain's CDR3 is CASSRGAYEQYF. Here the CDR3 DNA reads TGTGCCAGCTCTCGGGGCGCCTACGAGCAGTACTTC.

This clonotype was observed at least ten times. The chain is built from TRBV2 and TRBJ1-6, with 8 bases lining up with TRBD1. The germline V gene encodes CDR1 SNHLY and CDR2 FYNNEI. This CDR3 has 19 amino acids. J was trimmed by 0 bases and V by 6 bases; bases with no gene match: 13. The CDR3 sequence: CASRLTGEGHSSYNSPLHF. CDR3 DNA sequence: TGTGCCAGCAGATTGACAGGGGAGGGACATAGCTCCTATAATTCACCCCTCCACTTT.

The chain's CDR3 is CASSLMDRWPGNTIYF. As DNA, the CDR3 is TGTGCCAGCAGCTTAATGGACAGGTGGCCTGGAAACACCATATATTTT. The rearrangement uses TRBV11-2 and TRBJ1-3; 7 bases agree with TRBD1. Trimming cost V 2 bases and J 2 bases; bases outside gene matches: 6. Germline loops: CDR1 SGHAT, CDR2 FQNNGV. The CDR3 spans 16 residues. The full variable domain, its missing parts supplied by reference TRBV11-2 and TRBJ1-3, is EAGVAQSPRYKIIEKRQSVAFWCNPISGHATLYWYQQILGQGPKLLIQFQNNGVVDDSQLPKDRFSAERLKGVDSTLKIQPAKLEDSAVYLCASSLMDRWPGNTIYFGEGSWLTVV.

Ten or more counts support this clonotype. CDR3: CSAPKTSGRTDTQYF. In DNA, the CDR3 is TGCAGTGCTCCGAAGACTAGCGGGAGGACAGATACGCAGTATTTT. V is TRBV20-1 and J is TRBJ2-3; 13 nucleotides line up with TRBD2. Germline V gene lookup returns CDR1 DFQATT and CDR2 SNEGSKA (reference sequence). The CDR3 extends over 15 amino acids. V shed 5 bases and J 3 bases; nucleotides not matched to a gene: 5.

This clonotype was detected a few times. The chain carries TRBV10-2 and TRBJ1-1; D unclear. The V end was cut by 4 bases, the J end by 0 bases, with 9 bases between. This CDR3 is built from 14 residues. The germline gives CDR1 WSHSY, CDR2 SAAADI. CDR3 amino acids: CASSAFGVNTEAFF. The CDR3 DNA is TGCGCCAGCAGTGCCTTCGGAGTGAACACTGAAGCTTTCTTT.

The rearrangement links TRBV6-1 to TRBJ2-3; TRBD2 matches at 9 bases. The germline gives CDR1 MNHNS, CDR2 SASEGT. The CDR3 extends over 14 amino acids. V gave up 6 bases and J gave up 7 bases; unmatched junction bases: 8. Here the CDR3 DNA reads TGTGCCAGCAGGATAGCGGGGGCCATGAATACGCAGTATTTT. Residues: CASRIAGAMNTQYF.

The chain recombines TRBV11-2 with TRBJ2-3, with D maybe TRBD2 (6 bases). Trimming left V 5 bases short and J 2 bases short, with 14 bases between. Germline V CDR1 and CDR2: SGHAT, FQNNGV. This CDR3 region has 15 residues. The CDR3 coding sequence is TGTGCCAGCAGCCGGGCCGGGACTTCCACAGATACGCAGTATTTT. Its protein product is CASSRAGTSTDTQYF.

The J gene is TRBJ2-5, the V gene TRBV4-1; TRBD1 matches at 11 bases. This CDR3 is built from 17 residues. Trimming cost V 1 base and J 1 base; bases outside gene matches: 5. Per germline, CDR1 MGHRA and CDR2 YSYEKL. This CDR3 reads CASSQAQDRGPQETQYF. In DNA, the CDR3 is TGCGCCAGCAGCCAAGCGCAGGACAGGGGGCCCCAAGAGACCCAGTACTTC.

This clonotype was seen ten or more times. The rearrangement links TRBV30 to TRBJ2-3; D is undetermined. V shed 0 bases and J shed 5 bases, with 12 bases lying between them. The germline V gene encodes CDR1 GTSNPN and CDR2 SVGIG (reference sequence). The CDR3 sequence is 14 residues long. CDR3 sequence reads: CAWSVGRTEDTQYF. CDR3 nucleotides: TGTGCCTGGAGTGTGGGCAGGACCGAAGATACGCAGTATTTT.

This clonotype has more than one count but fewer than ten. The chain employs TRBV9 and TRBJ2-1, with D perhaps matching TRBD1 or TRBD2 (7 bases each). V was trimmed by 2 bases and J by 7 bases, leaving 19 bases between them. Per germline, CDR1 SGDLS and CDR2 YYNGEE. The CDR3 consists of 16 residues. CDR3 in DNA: TGTGCCAGCAGCGTCAGGCCCCAGGGGGGGGAGAATGAGCAGTTCTTC. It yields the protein CASSVRPQGGENEQFF. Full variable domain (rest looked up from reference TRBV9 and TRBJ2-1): DSGVTQTPKHLITATGQRVTLRCSPRSGDLSVYWYQQSLDQGLQFLIQYYNGEERAKGNILERFSAQQFPDLHSELNLSSLELGDSALYFCASSVRPQGGENEQFFGPGTRLTVL.

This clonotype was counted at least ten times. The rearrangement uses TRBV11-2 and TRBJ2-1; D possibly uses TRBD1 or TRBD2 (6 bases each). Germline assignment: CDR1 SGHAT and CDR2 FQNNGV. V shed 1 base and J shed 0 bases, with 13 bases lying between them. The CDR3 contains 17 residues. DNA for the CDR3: TGTGCCAGCAGCTTAGGGACCGGGGGCAGCTCCTACAATGAGCAGTTCTTC. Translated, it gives CASSLGTGGSSYNEQFF.

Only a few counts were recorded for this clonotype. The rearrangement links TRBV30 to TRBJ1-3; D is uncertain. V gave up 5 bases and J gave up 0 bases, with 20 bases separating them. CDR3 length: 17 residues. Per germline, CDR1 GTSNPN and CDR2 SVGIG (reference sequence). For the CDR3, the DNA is TGTGCCTGGCTGGGCAGAGAGTGGAATCTCTCTGGAAACACCATATATTTT. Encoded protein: CAWLGREWNLSGNTIYF.

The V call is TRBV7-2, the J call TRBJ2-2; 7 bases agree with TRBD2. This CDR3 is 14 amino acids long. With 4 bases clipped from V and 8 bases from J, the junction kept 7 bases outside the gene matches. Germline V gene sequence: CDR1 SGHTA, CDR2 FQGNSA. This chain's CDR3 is CASSSHLGGGELFF. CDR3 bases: TGTGCCAGCAGCTCGCACCTCGGGGGGGGGGAGCTGTTTTTT.